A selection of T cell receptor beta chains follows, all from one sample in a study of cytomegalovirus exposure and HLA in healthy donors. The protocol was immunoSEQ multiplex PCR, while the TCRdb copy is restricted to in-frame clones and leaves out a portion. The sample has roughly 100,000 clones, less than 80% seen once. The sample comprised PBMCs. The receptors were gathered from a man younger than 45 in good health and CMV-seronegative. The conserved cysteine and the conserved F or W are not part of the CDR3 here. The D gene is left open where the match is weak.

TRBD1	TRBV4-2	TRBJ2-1	ASSQRQGTYNEQF
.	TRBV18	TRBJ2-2	ASSPIGSGNTGELF
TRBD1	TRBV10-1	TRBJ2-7	ASSDHRTGVFNEQY
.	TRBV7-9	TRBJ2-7	ASSFSVATTYEQY
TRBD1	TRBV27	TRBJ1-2	ASSYDRGYSYGYT
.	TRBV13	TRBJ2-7	ASSLQGNEQY
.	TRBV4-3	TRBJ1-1	ASSQDHPESPTNTEAF
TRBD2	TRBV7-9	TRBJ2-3	ASSPPSGGGADTQY
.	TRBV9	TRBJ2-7	ASSAPAAEQY
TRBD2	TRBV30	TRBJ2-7	AWSRASGSYEQY
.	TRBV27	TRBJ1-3	ASSLWGIIPLSGNTIY